Listed below are T cell receptor beta chains from one sample, sequenced in a study of OX40 agonist ivuxolimab in advanced cancers. Method: immunoSEQ multiplex PCR; TCRdb's copy keeps in-frame clones and lacks some. The sample lists roughly 70,000 clones, 86% occurring once. Here the sequenced sample was CD4+ or CD8+ T cells sorted from blood, taken in a trial of the OX40 agonist ivuxolimab. These receptors all stem from an adult with an advanced solid tumor such as melanoma, head and neck, liver or kidney cancer. CDR3s include the opening cysteine and the closing phenylalanine or tryptophan. D genes are given only for firm matches. Some rows have no size entry. The others give once, few or many, or a class for an expanded clone.

TRBV5-4,TRBD2,NA,TRBJ2-5,CASSLAGGGETQYF,TGTGCCAGCAGCTTGGCGGGGGGGGGAGAGACCCAGTACTTC
TRBV19,TRBD2,NA,TRBJ2-3,CASTMGGATDTQYF,TGTGCCAGTACCATGGGAGGGGCCACAGATACGCAGTATTTT
TRBV5-4,NA,NA,TRBJ1-3,CASSLRRRGNTIYF,TGTGCCAGCAGCTTACGCAGGCGTGGAAACACCATATATTTT
TRBV30,TRBD1,NA,TRBJ2-7,CAWSSPGQGIYEQYF,TGTGCCTGGAGTTCGCCGGGACAGGGAATTTACGAGCAGTACTTC
TRBV29-1,TRBD1,NA,TRBJ2-1,CSVFRDRAHNEQFF,TGCAGCGTCTTCCGGGACAGGGCGCACAATGAGCAGTTCTTC
TRBV11-3,NA,NA,TRBJ2-1,CASSLEWDISYNEQFF,TGTGCCAGCAGCTTAGAATGGGACATTTCCTACAATGAGCAGTTCTTC
TRBV5-1,NA,NA,TRBJ2-1,CASSLATGKGNEQFF,TGCGCCAGCAGCTTGGCCACGGGGAAAGGAAATGAGCAGTTCTTC
TRBV9,TRBD2,NA,TRBJ2-2,CASSVLAGGGELFF,TGTGCCAGCAGCGTTCTAGCGGGGGGCGGGGAGCTGTTTTTT
TRBV19,NA,NA,TRBJ1-5,CASSTRGDGVNQPQHF,TGTGCCAGTAGTACCCGCGGGGACGGAGTAAATCAGCCCCAGCATTTT
TRBV7-8,NA,NA,TRBJ1-2,CASSLEIAGSGYTF,TGTGCCAGCAGCTTAGAGATAGCAGGGAGTGGCTACACCTTC
TRBV28,NA,NA,TRBJ1-1,CASSSPTDRLNTEAFF,TGTGCCAGCAGTTCACCTACCGACAGGTTGAACACTGAAGCTTTCTTT
TRBV6-1,NA,NA,TRBJ2-7,CASSPGLVYEQYF,TGTGCCAGCAGTCCCGGACTCGTCTACGAGCAGTACTTC
TRBV19,NA,NA,TRBJ1-5,CASSARRNQPQHF,TGTGCCAGTAGTGCCCGACGTAATCAGCCCCAGCATTTT
TRBV18,TRBD1,NA,TRBJ1-1,CASCPGQDTEAFF,TGTGCCAGCTGCCCGGGACAGGACACTGAAGCTTTCTTT
TRBV5-4,TRBD1,NA,TRBJ2-6,CASSGGTGPRSGANVLTF,TGTGCCAGCAGCGGGGGGACAGGTCCTCGCTCTGGGGCCAACGTCCTGACTTTC
TRBV18,TRBD1,NA,TRBJ1-2,CASSRTGPNYGYTF,TGTGCCAGCTCACGGACAGGACCAAACTATGGCTACACCTTC
TRBV2,NA,NA,TRBJ1-1,CASITGGQATAFF,TGTGCCAGCATTACCGGGGGACAAGCGACGGCTTTCTTT
TRBV5-1,NA,NA,TRBJ1-3,CASSFQQGSGNTIYF,TGCGCCAGCAGCTTCCAACAGGGCTCTGGAAACACCATATATTTT
TRBV19,NA,few,TRBJ1-5,CASSTAGRGQPQHF,TGTGCCAGTAGTACCGCAGGGAGGGGTCAGCCCCAGCATTTT
TRBV9,NA,NA,TRBJ2-3,CASSVVGDTDTQYF,TGTGCCAGCAGCGTAGTAGGGGACACAGATACGCAGTATTTT
TRBV7-9,TRBD2,NA,TRBJ2-5,CASSLGDAGGRETQYF,TGTGCCAGCAGCTTAGGGGACGCGGGGGGACGGGAGACCCAGTACTTC
TRBV5-1,NA,NA,TRBJ1-3,CASSSPGPRNTIYF,TGCGCCAGCAGCTCTCCGGGACCCCGAAACACCATATATTTT
TRBV10-3,TRBD1,NA,TRBJ1-6,CAISESGRGESPLHF,TGTGCCATCAGTGAGTCAGGCAGGGGGGAATCACCCCTCCACTTT
TRBV19,NA,NA,TRBJ2-3,CASRTTGSDTQYF,TGTGCCAGTAGGACCACAGGGTCAGATACGCAGTATTTT
TRBV15,NA,NA,TRBJ2-2,CATSREGSTGELFF,TGTGCCACCAGCAGAGAGGGAAGCACCGGGGAGCTGTTTTTT
TRBV4-2,NA,NA,TRBJ1-2,CASSARRQSYGYTF,TGTGCCAGCAGCGCCCGGAGGCAGAGCTATGGCTACACCTTC
TRBV7-2,NA,once,TRBJ2-1,CASSLGPLQYNEQFF,TGTGCCAGCAGCTTAGGGCCCCTCCAATACAATGAGCAGTTCTTC
TRBV9,NA,NA,TRBJ2-5,CASSVGTRGVETQYF,TGTGCCAGCAGCGTAGGTACTAGAGGGGTGGAGACCCAGTACTTC
TRBV6-5,NA,once,TRBJ1-1,CASSLQGNTEAFF,TGTGCCAGCTCTCTACAGGGGAACACTGAAGCTTTCTTT
TRBV5-1,NA,NA,TRBJ2-7,CASREGLDDSYEQYF,TGCGCCAGCAGGGAAGGCCTCGACGACTCCTACGAGCAGTACTTC
TRBV19,NA,NA,TRBJ2-7,CASSETGLSYEQYF,TGTGCCAGTAGTGAAACAGGTTTATCTTACGAGCAGTACTTC
TRBV7-9,TRBD1,NA,TRBJ1-5,CASSFQGAGQPQHF,TGTGCCAGCAGCTTTCAGGGGGCTGGACAGCCCCAGCATTTT
TRBV4-3,NA,NA,TRBJ1-2,CASSQDRGGRGYTF,TGCGCCAGCAGCCAAGATAGGGGGGGACGGGGCTACACCTTC
TRBV10-3,NA,NA,TRBJ2-7,CAISKQGGPYSYEQYF,TGTGCCATCAGTAAACAGGGGGGGCCATACTCCTACGAGCAGTACTTC
TRBV18,TRBD1,NA,TRBJ1-1,CASSGTGTEAFF,TGTGCCAGCTCCGGGACAGGGACAGAAGCTTTCTTT
TRBV5-6,TRBD1,NA,TRBJ2-5,CASSPKTGGETQYF,TGTGCCAGCAGCCCAAAGACAGGGGGAGAGACCCAGTACTTC
TRBV5-6,NA,NA,TRBJ1-6,CASSLAGKGSPLHF,TGTGCCAGCAGCTTGGCAGGGAAGGGTTCACCCCTCCACTTT
TRBV25-1,NA,NA,TRBJ1-1,CASSEADPFSGTEAFF,TGTGCCAGCAGTGAAGCGGACCCCTTCTCGGGCACTGAAGCTTTCTTT